One T cell receptor beta chain is described in this entry. Antigen specificity is unknown. Only in-frame clones appear in the TCRdb table, and some are missing; sequencing was by immunoSEQ multiplex PCR. The repertoire holds approximately 65,000 clones, with around 86% as singletons. The sample comes from a study of lymphopenia after photon versus proton radiotherapy. The CDR3 spans 15 residues. V lost 4 bases and J lost 6; bases outside the gene matches: 6. Germline assignment: CDR1 MNHNS and CDR2 SASEGT. General observations from the study: Photon-treated patients lost naive T cells and TCR diversity; proton-treated stayed stable. Oligoclonal CD8+ Temra expansion after nadir drove photon patients' diversity drop.

The J gene is TRBJ1-6, the V gene TRBV6-1, with 7 positions matching TRBD1. The starting material was peripheral blood, obtained from a patient treated with proton-based radiotherapy. The receptor was derived from a man older than 75 with esophageal cancer. DNA for the CDR3: TGTGCCAGCAGTGCCTTACAGGGGCGTAATTCACCCCTCCACTTT. Amino acid sequence: CASSALQGRNSPLHF.